This TCR beta chain was sequenced during a study of blood T cells in healthy people across ages. Points from the study as a whole: The donors' CMV status was not determined, possibly confounding changes in expanded clonotypes. Per million T cells, TCR beta diversity dropped about linearly as age rose.

A J-beta primer mix and a sample-barcoded 5' primer were used in a second PCR of roughly 6 to 11 cycles. Each cDNA molecule, via a template-switch adaptor with 12 random nucleotides, was tagged. CDR3-containing paired-end reads numbering at least 2.5 million came from each sample. TCRdb processed the 5' RACE reads anew with MiXCR; each CDR3 protein has one entry. The sample comprises roughly 700,000 distinct CDR3 sequences, approximately 30% of which are singletons, and 15% rests with the top ten. The CDR3 is 15 residues long. In germline, CDR1 is MNHNS, CDR2 SASEGT. The V and J ends lost 4 bases and 5 bases respectively, with 14 bases between them. Note on this clonotype: Its antigen remains unknown.

The origin of this receptor is a woman at least 80 years old in good health. The material sequenced was blood. The chain combines TRBV6-1 with TRBJ1-4, with D unclear. The CDR3: CASSVILERNEKLFF. The CDR3 DNA is TGTGCCAGCAGTGTGATCTTGGAACGGAATGAAAAACTGTTTTTT.